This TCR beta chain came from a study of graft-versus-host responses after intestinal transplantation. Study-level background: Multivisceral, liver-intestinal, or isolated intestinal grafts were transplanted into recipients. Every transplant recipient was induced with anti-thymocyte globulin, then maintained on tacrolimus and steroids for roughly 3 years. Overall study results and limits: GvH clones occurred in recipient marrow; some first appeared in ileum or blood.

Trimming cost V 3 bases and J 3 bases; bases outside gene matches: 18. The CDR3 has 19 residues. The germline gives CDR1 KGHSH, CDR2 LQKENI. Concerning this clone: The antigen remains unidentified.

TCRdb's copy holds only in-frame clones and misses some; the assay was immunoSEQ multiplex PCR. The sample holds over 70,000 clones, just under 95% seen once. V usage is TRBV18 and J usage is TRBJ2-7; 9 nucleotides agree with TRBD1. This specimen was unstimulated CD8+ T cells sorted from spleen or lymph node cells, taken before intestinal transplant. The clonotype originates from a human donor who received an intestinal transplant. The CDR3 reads CASSPRVNRGLSPNYEQYF. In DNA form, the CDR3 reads TGTGCCAGCTCACCTAGAGTGAACAGGGGGCTCTCCCCCAACTACGAGCAGTACTTC.